A selection of T cell receptor beta chains follows, all from one sample in a study of T cells in Graves' hyperthyroidism and ophthalmopathy. Using its own MiXCR run on the multiplex PCR reads, TCRdb lists one record per CDR3 protein. This table has approximately 870,000 distinct CDR3 sequences, 38% appearing once. Sequences were obtained from blood. Source of these receptors: a man in his late teens or twenties with Graves' hyperthyroidism. Both conserved end residues are part of each CDR3. D genes are given only for firm matches. The listing skips clone size in some rows; elsewhere it reads once, few, many or a size class.

v_gene	abundance	j_gene	d_gene	CDR3aa	CDR3nt
TRBV7-9	once	TRBJ1-3	.	CASSLVATNTIYF	TGTGCCAGCAGCTTAGTGGCGACGAACACCATATATTTT
TRBV5-4	.	TRBJ2-7	.	CASSRANMAPPFLEQYF	TGTGCCAGCAGCCGCGCCAACATGGCCCCTCCATTCCTCGAGCAGTACTTC
TRBV29-1	.	TRBJ1-2	.	CSVVGLEVGYTF	TGCAGCGTTGTTGGGTTGGAGGTGGGCTACACCTTC
TRBV7-8	.	TRBJ1-5	TRBD1	CASSSTTRDRPQHF	TGTGCCAGCAGCAGCACAACACGGGACAGACCCCAGCATTTT
TRBV9	many	TRBJ1-4	TRBD1	CASSADREEKLFF	TGTGCCAGCAGCGCGGACAGGGAGGAAAAACTGTTTTTT
TRBV2	many	TRBJ2-2	.	CASSFQGLNTGELFF	TGTGCCAGCAGCTTTCAGGGTCTGAACACCGGGGAGCTGTTTTTT
TRBV7-3	.	TRBJ2-7	TRBD1	CASSPRQGGDEQYF	TGTGCCAGCAGTCCAAGACAGGGGGGAGACGAGCAGTACTTC
TRBV7-8	many	TRBJ1-2	.	CASSPQNRAGGYTF	TGTGCCAGCAGCCCCCAAAACAGGGCGGGCGGCTACACCTTC
TRBV25-1	.	TRBJ1-1	.	CASSYSGEWVNTEAFF	TGTGCCAGCAGTTACTCGGGGGAGTGGGTGAACACTGAAGCTTTCTTT
TRBV7-8	.	TRBJ2-5	TRBD2	CASSSTSGGAAETQYF	TGTGCCAGCAGCTCGACTAGCGGGGGGGCCGCAGAGACCCAGTACTTC
TRBV19	many	TRBJ1-4	.	CASSTGQNEKLFF	TGTGCCAGTAGTACCGGCCAGAATGAAAAACTGTTTTTT
TRBV9	many	TRBJ1-2	.	CASSVVRRGDGGYTF	TGTGCCAGCAGCGTAGTGAGGCGAGGGGATGGTGGCTACACCTTC
TRBV7-9	.	TRBJ2-7	.	CASSLVAEPYEQYF	TGTGCCAGCAGCTTAGTGGCTGAACCCTACGAGCAGTACTTC
TRBV10-3	many	TRBJ1-1	.	CAIWGTSNTEAFF	TGTGCCATTTGGGGCACCTCGAACACTGAAGCTTTCTTT
TRBV9	.	TRBJ1-5	TRBD1	CASSVDGTERQPQHF	TGTGCCAGCAGCGTAGATGGGACAGAGCGTCAGCCCCAGCATTTT
TRBV2	.	TRBJ1-1	.	CASSAVRGQSSNTEAFF	TGTGCCAGCAGTGCAGTACGAGGCCAGTCCTCGAACACTGAAGCTTTCTTT
TRBV7-7	few	TRBJ2-5	TRBD1	CASSFKGDRSETQYF	TGTGCTAGCAGCTTCAAGGGGGACAGGTCAGAGACCCAGTACTTC